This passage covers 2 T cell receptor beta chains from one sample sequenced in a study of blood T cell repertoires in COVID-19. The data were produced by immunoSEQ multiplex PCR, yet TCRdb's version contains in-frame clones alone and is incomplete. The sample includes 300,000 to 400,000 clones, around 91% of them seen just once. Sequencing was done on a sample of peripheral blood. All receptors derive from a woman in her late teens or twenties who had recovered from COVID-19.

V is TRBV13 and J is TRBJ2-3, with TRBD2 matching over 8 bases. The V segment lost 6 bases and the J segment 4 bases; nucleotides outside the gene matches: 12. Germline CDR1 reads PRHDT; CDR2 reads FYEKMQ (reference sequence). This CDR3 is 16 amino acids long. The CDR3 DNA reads TGTGCCAGCAGACAGGGACCGGGACTAGTGGCAGATACGCAGTATTTT. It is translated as CASRQGPGLVADTQYF. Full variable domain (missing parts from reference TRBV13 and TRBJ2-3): AAGVIQSPRHLIKEKRETATLKCYPIPRHDTVYWYQQGPGQDPQFLISFYEKMQSDKGSIPDRFSAQQFSDYHSELNMSSLELGDSALYFCASRQGPGLVADTQYFGPGTRLTVL.

The CDR3 coding sequence is TGTGCCAGCTCAATAAACTCCAGGGGGATCACTGAAGCTTTCTTT. This gives the protein CASSINSRGITEAFF. The gene calls are TRBV18 and TRBJ1-1, with 7 nucleotides matching TRBD1. V was pared by 5 bases and J by 4 bases, with 10 bases of the junction left unmatched. The germline gives CDR1 KGHSH, CDR2 LQKENI. The CDR3 sequence is 15 residues long.